These T cell receptor beta chains were read from a single sample in a study of blood T cell repertoires in COVID-19. The table came from immunoSEQ multiplex PCR; TCRdb's copy has only in-frame clones and leaves some out. This sample has tens of thousands of clones; about nine tenths occur once, and the top ten carry roughly 8%. The sample comprised peripheral blood. The origin of the receptors is a woman aged 70-85 years with active COVID-19. Each CDR3 is given with its conserved first and last residue. A D gene is named only where the DNA matches it firmly. For some rows the clone size is stated as once, few or many, or as a class when expanded; others skip it.

d_call	clone_size	v_call	j_call	cdr3_aa	cdr3_nt
TRBD1	NA	TRBV7-8	TRBJ1-2	CASSSRSGTGDSGGYTF	TGTGCCAGCAGCTCGAGATCCGGGACAGGGGATTCTGGCGGCTACACCTTC
NA	NA	TRBV15	TRBJ2-5	CATSRERAQETQYF	TGTGCCACCAGCAGGGAGCGGGCCCAAGAGACCCAGTACTTC
TRBD2	NA	TRBV19	TRBJ2-7	CASRQREVAYEQYF	TGTGCCAGTCGACAGCGGGAGGTAGCCTACGAGCAGTACTTC
TRBD1	few	TRBV4-1	TRBJ1-5	CASSQDQGTGNQPQHF	TGCGCCAGCAGCCAAGATCAGGGGACAGGGAATCAGCCCCAGCATTTT
TRBD1	NA	TRBV18	TRBJ1-3	CASSPGQANTIYF	TGTGCCAGCTCACCGGGACAGGCAAACACCATATATTTT
TRBD1	NA	TRBV24-1	TRBJ2-3	CATSDSRDRADTQYF	TGTGCCACCAGTGATTCACGGGACAGGGCAGATACGCAGTATTTT
TRBD1	NA	TRBV3-1/TRBV3-2	TRBJ1-5	CASSLRTGDQPQHF	TGTGCCAGCAGCCTACGGACAGGGGACCAGCCCCAGCATTTT
TRBD2	NA	TRBV28	TRBJ2-7	CASSPSPGLVFYEQYF	TGTGCCAGCAGCCCAAGCCCGGGACTAGTCTTTTACGAGCAGTACTTC
NA	NA	TRBV3-1/TRBV3-2	TRBJ1-2	CASSPIGGAFTF	TGTGCCAGCAGCCCTATCGGAGGGGCTTTCACCTTC
NA	NA	TRBV18	TRBJ1-3	CASSPGAGVRSGNTIYF	TGTGCCAGCTCACCGGGGGCAGGCGTTCGCTCTGGAAACACCATATATTTT
TRBD1	NA	TRBV5-1	TRBJ1-4	CASSRIGTGSGKLFF	TGCGCCAGCAGCAGGATCGGGACAGGGTCTGGAAAACTGTTTTTT
TRBD2	NA	TRBV7-3	TRBJ2-7	CASSLNGLAVYEQYF	TGTGCCAGCAGCTTAAATGGACTAGCGGTTTACGAGCAGTACTTC
TRBD2	NA	TRBV20-1	TRBJ2-1	CSASKAASGSLNNEQFF	TGCAGTGCTAGTAAGGCGGCTAGCGGGAGCCTAAACAATGAGCAGTTCTTC
TRBD1	NA	TRBV9	TRBJ2-7	CASSTTGGSYEQYF	TGTGCCAGCAGCACCACAGGGGGCTCCTACGAGCAGTACTTC
TRBD2	NA	TRBV7-3	TRBJ2-3	CASRPGLAALWGTDTQYF	TGTGCCAGCAGACCGGGACTAGCGGCCCTCTGGGGCACAGATACGCAGTATTTT
NA	NA	TRBV5-3	TRBJ1-6	CARSLRFPRREEGNSPLHF	TGTGCCAGAAGCTTGAGGTTCCCCCGACGGGAAGAGGGTAATTCACCCCTCCACTTT
TRBD2	NA	TRBV6-1	TRBJ2-2	CASSESGIPTGELFF	TGTGCCAGCAGTGAGAGCGGGATCCCTACCGGGGAGCTGTTTTTT
NA	NA	TRBV4-2	TRBJ2-2	CASSQKPRQNTGELFF	TGTGCCAGCAGCCAAAAGCCGAGACAGAACACCGGGGAGCTGTTTTTT
NA	once	TRBV7-9	TRBJ1-1	CASLPPGEDTEAFF	TGTGCCAGCCTTCCACCGGGGGAAGACACTGAAGCTTTCTTT
TRBD2	NA	TRBV13	TRBJ2-7	CASSLLGLAGLEQYF	TGTGCCAGCAGCTTATTGGGACTAGCGGGACTCGAGCAGTACTTC
NA	NA	TRBV28	TRBJ1-3	CASSPQGRGNTIYF	TGTGCCAGCAGCCCCCAGGGCCGCGGAAACACCATATATTTT
NA	once	TRBV9	TRBJ1-6	CASSITGTVNSPLHF	TGTGCCAGCAGCATAACAGGGACGGTGAATTCACCCCTCCACTTT